This TCR beta chain was sequenced for a study of T cell changes during pregnancy in multiple sclerosis. This CDR3 is 15 amino acids long. The germline V gene encodes CDR1 SGHTA and CDR2 FQGTGA. J lost 8 bases, V lost 4 bases, and 10 bases had no gene match. This clone was counted a single time. Assay used: immunoSEQ multiplex PCR; TCRdb lists only in-frame clones, some missing. The sample has some 77,000 clones; 90% to 95% are singletons. This TCR derives from a female donor in good health, enrolled as a control in a pregnancy study. Source: peripheral blood, taken after pregnancy. The V gene is TRBV7-3, the J gene TRBJ2-1, with 8 bases lining up with TRBD2. CDR3 nucleotide sequence: TGTGCCAGCAGCTCCCGAAGCGGGAGATCGGATGAGCAGTTCTTC. It translates to CASSSRSGRSDEQFF.